The following is a TCR beta chain sequence with its context. The antigen remains undetermined. These data are taken from a study of shared clonotypes between healthy human individuals. Study-level information: Ranging from 18 to 49 in age, donors were two women and a few men. Findings of the study overall: Rarefaction indicated that sorted-subset sequencing remained incomplete although depth was large. Compared with clonotypes that all four donors shared, non-shared clonotypes had lower generation probabilities.

Each donor was a Caucasian adult residing in Nashville, Tennessee. The assay was immunoSEQ multiplex PCR, and TCRdb's table has in-frame clones only and misses some. Of more than 1 million clones listed, around 82% are singletons. Sequenced sample: memory CD4+ T cells from PBMCs. Subset reported: CD45RA-negative fraction. This sequence was found in a man aged 18 to 29 in good health. Some clones in this sample may be carry-over from other donors' samples.

The CDR3 spells CASRSHRDSYEQYF. CDR3 nucleotides: TGTGCCAGCAGATCTCACCGGGACAGCTACGAGCAGTACTTC. This sequence joins TRBV27 and TRBJ2-7; 7 nucleotides agree with TRBD1. J lost 3 bases, V lost 6 bases, and 8 bases had no gene match. The CDR3 is 14 amino acids. Germline values: CDR1 MNHEY, CDR2 SMNVEV (reference sequence).